This entry describes one T cell receptor (beta chain). Antigen specificity is unknown. This sample was taken from a study of cytomegalovirus exposure and HLA in healthy donors. Whole-study results and caveats: Segments of the TCR beta V type were, in most cases, productive about 87% or about 30% of the time in an earlier analysis. Association with HLA alleles at 0.05 false discovery rate was found for 15,000 to 20,000 TCR beta sequences in a later analysis. A list of about 160 TCR beta chains associated with cytomegalovirus was given.

Germline values: CDR1 MDHEN, CDR2 SYDVKM. CDR3 length: 14 residues. Trimming shortened V by 2 bases and J by 1 base, and 8 bases separated the two germline ends. The PCR was carried out with 60 Vbeta primers and 13 Jbeta primers. Data came from immunoSEQ multiplex PCR; TCRdb stores just in-frame clones and leaves some out. In the table there are under 45,000 clones, roughly 77% of which are singletons. Sequencing was performed on PBMCs. J is TRBJ1-1 and V is TRBV28, with D possibly being TRBD1 (6 bases). The sequence came from a man in his thirties or forties in good health and CMV-seronegative. The CDR3 nucleotides read TGTGCCAGCAGTTTACACAGGGCGAACACTGAAGCTTTCTTT. The encoded protein is CASSLHRANTEAFF.